Presented here are 2 T cell receptor beta chains from one specimen sequenced in a study of regulatory and conventional T cells in RAG deficiency. Genomic DNA came from blood conventional CD4+ T cells gated CD25-low CD127-high. The table came from immunoSEQ multiplex PCR; TCRdb's copy has only in-frame clones and leaves some out. The table includes about 30,000 clones, around 96% detected once. The sample was also reused in another study, on regulatory T cells. That report notes: The primer mix had 52 TRBV and 13 TRBJ primers.

Sequencing used CD25- CD4+ T cells sorted from blood. These TCRs come from a human donor in good health.

The chain recombines TRBV5-1 with TRBJ2-5; 8 bases match TRBD1. In germline, CDR1 is SGHRS, CDR2 YFSETQ. V lost 1 base and J lost 4; bases outside the gene matches: 6. This CDR3 spans 15 amino acids. The CDR3 here is CASSLLGDRRETQYF. DNA of the CDR3: TGCGCCAGCAGCTTGCTAGGGGACAGGCGAGAGACCCAGTACTTC.

This clone was recorded once. The V gene is TRBV5-1, the J gene TRBJ2-5, with 16 bases fitting TRBD2. Trimming cost V 3 bases and J 5 bases; bases outside gene matches: 4. The germline CDR1 and CDR2 sequences are SGHRS and YFSETQ. This CDR3 comprises 16 residues. The CDR3 bases are TGCGCCAGCAGCTATGGGACTAGCGGGGGGGGTGAGACCCAGTACTTC. As protein: CASSYGTSGGGETQYF.